This TCR beta chain appears in the sequencing data of a study of post-analysis software for immune sequencing data. As to this clonotype: Antigen: not known.

Study-level results: Those with multiple sclerosis, the patient group, showed significantly lower normalized Chao1 diversity than controls. Strong same-batch co-clustering of samples appeared with F measure clustering. The five TRBV segments detected at higher frequency in patients than in controls included TRBV5-6, TRBV5-1 and TRBV20-1.

Germline V CDR1 and CDR2: SQVTM, ANQGSEA. Trimming removed 3 bases at V and 4 bases at J, with 12 bases between. This CDR3 has 13 amino acids. Every TCR beta cDNA library bore unique molecular identifiers. TCRdb fed the PCR reads into MiXCR, producing one record per CDR3 protein. The data show 750,000 to 950,000 distinct CDR3 sequences, about 53% seen once. The receptor was derived from a girl aged 5-17 years with multiple sclerosis. Input material: blood. The chain uses TRBV29-1 and TRBJ2-5; no firm D call. The CDR3 spells CSVEGPESETQYF. Written as DNA, the CDR3 is TGCAGCGTTGAGGGTCCCGAGTCAGAGACCCAGTACTTC.